The 3 T cell receptor beta chains presented below share a single source sample, sequenced in a study of shared clonotypes between healthy human individuals. The method was immunoSEQ multiplex PCR; TCRdb's version includes in-frame clones alone and lacks a portion of them. The profile covers approximately 1.4 million clones, with approximately 98% appearing a single time and 0.45% taken by the ten largest. Sequencing was done on a sample of naive CD4+ T cells sorted from blood. Subset given: CD45RA+ positively selected. These receptors originate from a man under 40 in good health.

The CDR3 coding sequence is TGTGCCAGCAGCTCCGGGACAGAAGAAAAACTGTTTTTT. This translates into CASSSGTEEKLFF. The V call is TRBV13, the J call TRBJ1-4; TRBD1 matches at 7 bases. In germline, CDR1 is PRHDT, CDR2 FYEKMQ (reference sequence). V lost 4 bases, J lost 8 bases, and 4 bases stayed unmatched. This CDR3 spans 13 amino acids. The variable domain in full, with the rest retrieved from reference TRBV13 and TRBJ1-4, is AAGVIQSPRHLIKEKRETATLKCYPIPRHDTVYWYQQGPGQDPQFLISFYEKMQSDKGSIPDRFSAQQFSDYHSELNMSSLELGDSALYFCASSSGTEEKLFFGSGTQLSVL.

This chain connects TRBV7-2 to TRBJ2-7; TRBD2 aligns across 12 bases. Germline CDR1 reads SGHTA; CDR2 reads FQGNSA. The CDR3 totals 18 residues. Trimming removed 2 bases from V and 2 bases from J; junction bases left unmatched: 10. The CDR3 region is CASSLLAGGRAGAYEQYF. Here the CDR3 DNA reads TGTGCCAGCAGCTTACTAGCGGGAGGGCGCGCAGGGGCCTACGAGCAGTACTTC.

Concerning this clone itself: Other DNA sequences in this specimen translate into the identical CDR3. The rearrangement uses TRBV27 and TRBJ2-7, with 9 positions matching TRBD1. Trimming removed 3 bases from V and 3 bases from J; junction bases left unmatched: 6. The CDR3 runs to 15 residues. Germline assignment: CDR1 MNHEY and CDR2 SMNVEV (reference sequence). CDR3 residues: CASSLSGTGLYEQYF. DNA for the CDR3: TGTGCCAGCAGTTTGTCCGGGACAGGGCTCTACGAGCAGTACTTC.